The T cell receptor beta chain described here comes from a study of cytomegalovirus exposure and HLA in healthy donors. Notes on the study in general: Usually a TCR sequence was rare, but some public TCRs were found in many donors. According to a later analysis, TCR clusters from the first cohort tended to co-occur in the 120 or so validation repertoires. The authors confirmed in vitro that three CMV-associated chains were specific for CMV antigens.

The donors were in the approximately 120-subject validation cohort, distinct from the roughly 700-subject first cohort. The assay was immunoSEQ multiplex PCR, and TCRdb's table has in-frame clones only and misses some. The profile shows about 180,000 clones, 75% to 90% of them singletons. This clone occurred once. The antigen remains undetermined. This CDR3 is 15 amino acids long. Germline values: CDR1 KGHSH, CDR2 LQKENI. The ends were cut back, 5 bases at V and 0 bases at J, with 14 bases in the middle. The receptor was isolated from a young man in good health and CMV-seropositive. Sequenced material: PBMCs. V gene TRBV18 combines with J gene TRBJ2-7; a possible D gene is TRBD1 (6 bases). This CDR3 reads CASSSRQEISYEQYF. CDR3 DNA sequence: TGTGCCAGCTCATCGCGACAGGAGATCTCCTACGAGCAGTACTTC.